This T cell receptor (beta chain) appears in the sequencing data of a study of OX40 agonist ivuxolimab in advanced cancers. Data came from immunoSEQ multiplex PCR; TCRdb stores just in-frame clones and leaves some out. The data show about 46,000 clones, around 86% seen once. This material consisted of CD4+ or CD8+ T cells sorted from blood, taken in a trial of the OX40 agonist ivuxolimab. The receptor was derived from an adult with an advanced solid tumor such as melanoma, head and neck, liver or kidney cancer.

CDR3 residues: CASSLGRASGGANEQFF. In nucleotides, the CDR3 is TGTGCCAGCAGCTTGGGGAGGGCTAGCGGGGGTGCCAATGAGCAGTTCTTC. The V call is TRBV7-8, the J call TRBJ2-1; TRBD2 matches at 10 bases. Germline lookup yields CDR1 SGHVS and CDR2 FQNEAQ. The CDR3 loop spans 17 amino acids. The V gene end was trimmed by 3 bases and the J gene end by 6 bases; junction bases not matched to a gene: 11.